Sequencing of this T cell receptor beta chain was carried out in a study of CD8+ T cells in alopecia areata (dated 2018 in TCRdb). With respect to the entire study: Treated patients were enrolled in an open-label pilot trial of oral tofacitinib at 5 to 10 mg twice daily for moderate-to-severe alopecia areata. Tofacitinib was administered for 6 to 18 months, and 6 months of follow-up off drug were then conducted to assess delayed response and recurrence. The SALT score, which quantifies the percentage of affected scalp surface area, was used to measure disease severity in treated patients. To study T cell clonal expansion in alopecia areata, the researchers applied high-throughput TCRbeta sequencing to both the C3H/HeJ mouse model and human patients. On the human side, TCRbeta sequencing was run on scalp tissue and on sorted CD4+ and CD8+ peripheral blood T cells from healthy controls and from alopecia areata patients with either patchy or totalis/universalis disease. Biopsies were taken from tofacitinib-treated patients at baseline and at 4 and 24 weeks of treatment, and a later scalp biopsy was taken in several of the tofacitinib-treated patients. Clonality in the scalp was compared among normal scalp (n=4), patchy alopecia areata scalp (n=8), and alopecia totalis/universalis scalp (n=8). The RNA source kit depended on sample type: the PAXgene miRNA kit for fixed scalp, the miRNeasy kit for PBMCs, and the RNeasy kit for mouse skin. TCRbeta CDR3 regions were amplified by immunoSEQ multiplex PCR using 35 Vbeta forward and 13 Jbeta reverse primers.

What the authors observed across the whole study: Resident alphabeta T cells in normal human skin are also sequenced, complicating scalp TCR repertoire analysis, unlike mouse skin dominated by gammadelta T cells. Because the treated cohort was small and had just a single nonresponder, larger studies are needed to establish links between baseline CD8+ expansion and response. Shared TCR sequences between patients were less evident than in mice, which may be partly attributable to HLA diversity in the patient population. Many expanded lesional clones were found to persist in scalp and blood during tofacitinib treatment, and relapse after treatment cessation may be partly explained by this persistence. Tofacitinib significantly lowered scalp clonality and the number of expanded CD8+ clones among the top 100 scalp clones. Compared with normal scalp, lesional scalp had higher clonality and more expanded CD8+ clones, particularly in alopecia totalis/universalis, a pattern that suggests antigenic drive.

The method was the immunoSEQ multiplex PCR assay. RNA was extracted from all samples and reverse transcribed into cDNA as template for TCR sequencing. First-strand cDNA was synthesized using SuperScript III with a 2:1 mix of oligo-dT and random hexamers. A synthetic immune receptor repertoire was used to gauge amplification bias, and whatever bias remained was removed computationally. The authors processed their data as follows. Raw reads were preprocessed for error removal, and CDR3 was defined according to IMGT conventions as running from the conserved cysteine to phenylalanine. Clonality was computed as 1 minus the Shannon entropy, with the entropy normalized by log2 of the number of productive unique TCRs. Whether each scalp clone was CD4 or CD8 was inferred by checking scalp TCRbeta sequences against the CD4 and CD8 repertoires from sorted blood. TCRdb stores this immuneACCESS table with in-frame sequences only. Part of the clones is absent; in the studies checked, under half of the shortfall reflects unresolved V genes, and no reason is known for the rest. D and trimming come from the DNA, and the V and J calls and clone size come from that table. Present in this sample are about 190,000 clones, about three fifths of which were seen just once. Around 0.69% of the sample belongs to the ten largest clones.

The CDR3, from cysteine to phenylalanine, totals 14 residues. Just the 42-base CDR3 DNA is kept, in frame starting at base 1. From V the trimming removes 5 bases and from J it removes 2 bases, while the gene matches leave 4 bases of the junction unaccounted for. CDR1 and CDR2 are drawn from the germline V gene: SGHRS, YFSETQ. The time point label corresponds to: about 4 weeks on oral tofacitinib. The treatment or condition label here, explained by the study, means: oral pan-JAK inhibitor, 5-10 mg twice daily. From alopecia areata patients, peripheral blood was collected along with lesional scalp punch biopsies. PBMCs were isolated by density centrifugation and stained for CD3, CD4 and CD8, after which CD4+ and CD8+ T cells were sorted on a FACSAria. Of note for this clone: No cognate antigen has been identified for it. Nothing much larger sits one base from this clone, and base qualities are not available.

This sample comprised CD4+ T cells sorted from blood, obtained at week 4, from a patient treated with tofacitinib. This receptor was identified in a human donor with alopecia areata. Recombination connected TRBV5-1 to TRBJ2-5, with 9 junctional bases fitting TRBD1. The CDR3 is CASRSGQGQETQYF. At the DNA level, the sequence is TGCGCCAGCAGGTCGGGACAGGGTCAAGAGACCCAGTACTTC.